These 4 T cell receptor beta chains came from one sample sequenced in a study of T cell repertoires in aging, cancer and after chemotherapy. TRB rearrangements spanning V, D and J were amplified using mixed TRB-A/B primers. TCRdb reprocessed the multiplex PCR reads via MiXCR and lists one record per CDR3 protein. Found here are 400 to 500 distinct CDR3 sequences, 25% to 35% of them singletons; the top ten hold more than 25%. TCR beta rearrangements were amplified from peripheral blood genomic DNA. Sequencing used blood. These receptors all come from a human donor with a blood cancer.

This clonotype was observed a handful of times. This CDR3 is CSARGRDRHNYGYTF. The CDR3 bases are TGCAGTGCTAGAGGTCGAGACAGACACAACTATGGCTACACCTTC. This rearrangement joins TRBV20-1 to TRBJ1-2; possibly TRBD1 for D (5 bases). Trimming removed 1 base at V and 2 bases at J, with 14 bases between. CDR3 length: 15 amino acids. Per germline, CDR1 DFQATT and CDR2 SNEGSKA (reference sequence).

By share of the sample, this clonotype is medium-sized. The chain carries TRBV30 and TRBJ2-2; 10 bases match TRBD2. The CDR3 has 15 residues. CDR1 GTSNPN and CDR2 SVGIG come from the germline V gene (reference sequence). The junction had 7 bases not matched to a gene; V was cut back by 4 bases and J by 5 bases. The CDR3 is CAWKASGRETGELFF. CDR3 sequence (DNA): TGTGCCTGGAAGGCTAGCGGGAGAGAAACCGGGGAGCTGTTTTTT.

By share of the sample, this clonotype is medium-sized. V gene TRBV10-3 combines with J gene TRBJ1-3; a weak D match, TRBD1 (6 bases). CDR3 size: 16 residues. V lost 4 bases to trimming and J lost 0 bases, with 13 bases between them. Germline-derived CDR1 and CDR2 are ENHRY and SYGVKD. Written as DNA, the CDR3 is TGTGCCATCAGTGTCGGACAGACCTTCTCTGGAAACACCATATATTTT. Protein product: CAISVGQTFSGNTIYF.

This clonotype is labeled as large. The chain couples TRBV11-3 to TRBJ2-1; 8 bases match TRBD1. Germline V gene data show CDR1 as SGHNT and CDR2 as YENEEA. This CDR3 spans 16 amino acids. With 3 bases clipped from V and 3 bases from J, the junction kept 7 bases outside the gene matches. CDR3 protein: CASSLEGDRGYNEQFF. CDR3 DNA: TGTGCCAGCAGCTTGGAAGGAGACAGGGGCTACAATGAGCAGTTCTTC.